This T cell receptor beta chain came from a study of cytomegalovirus exposure and HLA in healthy donors (dated by TCRdb to the late 2010s). Regarding the research as a whole: In an earlier analysis of around 540 of the donors, approximately 260 Gb of sequence data and 117 million unique TCR beta sequences from about 179 million T cells were reported. Roughly 300 gigabases of sequencing data and around 80 million unique TCR sequences made up an early release that covered over 550 HLA-typed donors. Of the 300 to 400 genotyped donors, over 65% fell in the genetic ancestry cluster associated with self-reported Caucasian donors. The study was designed to test whether signatures of past pathogen exposure could be identified by cataloging public T cell receptors. The T cell repertoires of 666 subjects were profiled by immunosequencing and related to cytomegalovirus serostatus. Along with the approximately 670-subject first cohort, a separate validation cohort of about 110 different subjects was used. High-throughput TCR immunosequencing, statistical association of individual TCRs with disease status, and machine learning were combined to predict cytomegalovirus infection status. To study patterns of TCR occurrence, a later analysis re-analyzed previously published TCR beta repertoires from around 700 donors and added high-resolution HLA genotyping. Rather than using new phenotypic data, the later analysis identified candidate immune exposures from TCR beta sequences and from how often those sequences occurred across donors. To decide whether each TCR beta V gene segment behaved as functional or pseudogenic, an earlier analysis of 587 of the donors relied on high-throughput TCR beta sequencing. Alongside the repertoire data, information on donor age, sex, ethnicity and CMV serostatus was compiled. A later genetic analysis took genome-wide SNP genotypes for about three fifths of the 666 donors and used that subset as a discovery cohort. All discovery cohort repertoires had been generated using a single sequencing platform. HLA typing covered class I and class II loci at four-digit resolution. Typing coverage varied by locus: roughly 629-630 donors for A, B, C, DRB1 and DQB1; approximately 520 for DQA1; 606 for DPA1; more than 450 for DPB1. A few DR-DQ haplotypes were treated as single units for association and clustering because of strong linkage in the cohort. On average, roughly 240,000 unique TCR beta nucleotide sequences were sequenced per donor among some 420 genotyped donors of the cohort, with roughly 18% of those sequences being non-productive.

The library was made by the immunoSEQ multiplex PCR assay. A mixture of 60 forward primers for TCR Vbeta segments and 13 reverse primers for TCR Jbeta segments was used in the multiplex PCR. A multiplex PCR assay on genomic DNA amplified the CDR3 region of rearranged TCR beta genes. The amplified TCR beta libraries were sequenced on the Illumina HiSeq System as 87-base-pair reads. In the source study's methods: A later analysis counted 75 million to 100 million unique TCR beta chains across the 666 repertoires, and some 12 million of these chains were shared by at least two donors. Raw reads were error-corrected and collapsed into unique sequences by a nearest-neighbor algorithm in which closely related sequences were merged to remove PCR and sequencing errors. Alignment of CDR3 sequences to IMGT reference sequences was used to assign V, D and J gene segments. For a sequence to be retained, at least a six-nucleotide match to both a V gene segment and a J gene segment was required. A rearrangement was called productive if the CDR3 had no stop codons and remained in frame with V and J, and every other rearrangement was called non-productive. CDR3 was defined according to IMGT convention as the region running from the second conserved V-encoded cysteine to the conserved J-encoded phenylalanine. In an earlier analysis of around 600 of the donors, sequences lacking an unambiguous match to a single V gene segment were excluded. An earlier analysis of over 450 of the donors classified V segments as functional when productive rearrangements were above 56.7% and as segregating when the standard deviation between donors was above 5%. A statistical classification framework was built for diagnosing cytomegalovirus status from the catalog of TCR beta chain sequences. In a later analysis, V and J genes were assigned by comparing TCR nucleotide sequences against IMGT/GENE-DB human TR gene sequences. The TCRdist pipeline was used in a later analysis to assign CDR3 sequences and most-parsimonious VDJ recombination scenarios. In a later analysis, every TCR beta chain was defined by the combination of its CDR3 amino acid sequence and its V-gene family, and reads without a unique V-gene family were dropped. As a way to deal with suspected cross-contamination and a sequencing artifact, a later analysis dropped 450 to 600 nucleotide sequences that were highly shared and had low generation probability. For each public chain, a later analysis derived a clonal expansion index from normalized ranks of inferred template counts within each repertoire. Generation probabilities in a later analysis came from a VDJ recombination model fitted to out-of-frame rearrangements, and those results were checked against IGoR. In a later analysis, hypergeometric tests were used to score TCR-TCR, TCR-HLA and TCR-CMV co-occurrence, with a repertoire-size bias correction applied to TCR pairs. False discovery rates were estimated in a later analysis by permuting HLA or CMV assignments 20 times. A later analysis grouped co-occurring TCRs with DBSCAN, adding TCRdist sequence similarity when clustering within HLA-allele-positive subsets. Repertoires with fewer than 30,000 or more than 120,000 public chains, plus five repertoires with anomalous nucleotide sharing, were excluded from co-occurrence clustering. This immuneACCESS table, as held by TCRdb, lists in-frame sequences with V and J called but not all clones. Of the missing ones, under half trace to an unresolved V gene in checked studies; the others have no known cause. The DNA was the basis for D and trimming; V, J and clone size are from that table. For this sample there are approximately 140,000 clones; about two thirds appear just once. The ten most abundant clones make up more than 2.5% of the sample.

Overall study results and their limits: A cluster of highly shared sequence variants was judged likely to represent a technical artifact of the sequencing pipeline. In a later analysis, most CMV-associated TCR beta chains were found to appear HLA-restricted, with HLA associations seemingly driven largely by CMV exposure. The authors suggested that the approach could potentially be generalized to other disease states and immunological phenotypes. A further reported finding was that TCR beta sequences accurately predicted the HLA-A and HLA-B alleles for most subjects in the first cohort. Roughly uniform sequencing depth across donors was assumed in presence/absence analyses, although this assumption may not hold. Most TCR sequences were observed very rarely across donors, whereas some public TCRs were present in many individuals. Immune exposure information for the cohort was limited to CMV serostatus. In a later genetic analysis, fewer N-insertions in productive TCRs were reported among donors in an Asian-associated ancestry cluster than the approximately 710-donor mean. Compared with equally common non-associated chains, HLA-associated TCR beta chains in a later analysis were more clonally expanded and had lower generation probabilities. A later analysis reported that several top co-occurrence clusters appeared linked to parvovirus B19, influenza, CMV and Epstein-Barr virus. In a later analysis, TCR association rates were found to vary across HLA loci, with the most associated TCRs seen for DRB1 alleles and the fewest for HLA-C alleles. Because some donors lacked HLA typing at each locus, the association tests relied only on the typed subset. In this cohort, only TCR beta chains were sequenced, and detectable features were limited by the absence of alpha or paired-chain data. When HLA alleles, especially DR and DQ, strongly co-occurred, attributing TCR associations to individual alleles was difficult. Correlated functional status among segregating V segments might be attributable to linkage disequilibrium, but an unknown experimental factor could not be ruled out. About 17 rarely observed V segments, including chromosome 9 orphons, were excluded from the earlier analysis of several hundred of the donors because counts were too low. In both the original and validation cohorts, the classifier was reported to diagnose cytomegalovirus status with high specificity and sensitivity. In vitro tests confirmed that a few of the cytomegalovirus-associated TCR beta chains recognize cytomegalovirus antigens. At a false discovery rate of 0.05, a later analysis linked about 16,000 TCR beta sequences to specific HLA alleles. Some IMGT-functional V segments, including TRBV6-2 and TRBV6-3, could not be distinguished by the 87-base-pair reads and were therefore excluded. The study gave a list of under 200 TCR beta chains associated with cytomegalovirus. In an earlier analysis of more than 450 of the donors, most TCR beta V segments were observed in productive rearrangements about 90% or about 30% of the time, broadly matching IMGT annotations. A later genetic analysis associated a missense DCLRE1C variant with V-gene and J-gene trimming of TCR beta chains, and an independent cohort replicated the association.

The cohort was made up of roughly 670 healthy bone marrow donors. At the time of sampling, all cohort members were nominally healthy, though unrecorded immune exposures were likely present. The donor tested CMV seropositive and was one of the 289 seropositive cohort members. A peripheral blood sample was provided by each donor, and peripheral blood mononuclear cells were used for TCR beta sequencing. Genomic DNA extraction from the blood cell samples was performed with the Qiagen DNeasy Blood Extraction Kit. The germline V gene sets CDR1 to SGHRS and CDR2 to YFSETQ. Relative to germline, V is missing 2 bases and J is missing 7 bases, with 10 bases of the junction outside any gene match. Taken from cysteine to phenylalanine, the CDR3 has 16 residues. Kept here is only the CDR3 DNA, which spans 48 bases and is read in frame from base 1. As regards this clone: This receptor's antigen is unknown. Base qualities are missing; no much larger clone stands one base away.

The rearranged chain carries TRBV5-1 and TRBJ2-2, with 8 junctional bases fitting TRBD2. This sequence originates from a woman in her sixties or seventies in good health and CMV-seropositive. The sample comprised PBMCs. The CDR3: CASSFLSGGRVGELFF. The bases read TGCGCCAGCAGCTTTCTCAGCGGGGGACGGGTCGGGGAGCTGTTTTTT.